This T cell receptor (beta chain) comes out of a study of blood T cells in healthy people across ages. With a J-beta primer mix and a sample-barcoded 5' primer, a second PCR ran about 7 to 11 cycles. One entry per CDR3 protein results from TCRdb running MiXCR on the 5' RACE reads. The sample has about 1.8 million distinct CDR3 sequences; around half are singletons. The source material was blood. The TCR comes from a woman aged 40-49 years in good health.

The CDR3 protein is CASSVGGPGGGDTQYF. The CDR3 DNA sequence: TGTGCCAGCAGCGTAGGAGGACCGGGTGGTGGAGATACGCAGTATTTT. This rearrangement joins TRBV5-6 to TRBJ2-3; possibly TRBD2 for D (5 bases). The germline gives CDR1 SGHDT, CDR2 YYEEEE. Trimming stripped 4 bases from V and 5 bases from J, with 20 bases between. The CDR3 sequence is 16 residues long.